The clone carrying this T cell receptor (beta chain) showed up many times. The antigen remains unidentified. V shed 5 bases and J shed 0 bases, with 12 bases lying between them. The CDR3 consists of 15 residues. Per germline, CDR1 LGHNA and CDR2 YNFKEQ. The data originate from a study of HIV-infected patients and healthy controls. cDNA was made from roughly 500 ng RNA using alpha and beta constant primers. Using multiplexing indices, alpha and beta chain libraries were generated apart by chain-specific third strand synthesis. TCRdb re-called the 5' RACE reads with MiXCR, one entry per CDR3 protein. This repertoire shows 15,000 to 20,000 distinct CDR3 sequences, approximately 9.5% found once; its top ten account for roughly 7.1%. Whole blood was used without fractionation, so all unsorted peripheral T cells were included. Study-wide points: Mean usage of eight alpha and eight beta V genes differed significantly in HIV-infected patients versus controls. The seeming recovery of the Gini index after therapy in HIV-infected patients vanished in size-matched data.

V usage is TRBV4-2 and J usage is TRBJ2-3; D could derive from TRBD1 or TRBD2 (5 bases each). This clonotype was sampled from an adult in good health. Sequencing was done on a sample of blood. The CDR3 DNA reads TGTGCCAGCAGCTCCCGGGACGGTAGCACAGATACGCAGTATTTT. Amino acids: CASSSRDGSTDTQYF.